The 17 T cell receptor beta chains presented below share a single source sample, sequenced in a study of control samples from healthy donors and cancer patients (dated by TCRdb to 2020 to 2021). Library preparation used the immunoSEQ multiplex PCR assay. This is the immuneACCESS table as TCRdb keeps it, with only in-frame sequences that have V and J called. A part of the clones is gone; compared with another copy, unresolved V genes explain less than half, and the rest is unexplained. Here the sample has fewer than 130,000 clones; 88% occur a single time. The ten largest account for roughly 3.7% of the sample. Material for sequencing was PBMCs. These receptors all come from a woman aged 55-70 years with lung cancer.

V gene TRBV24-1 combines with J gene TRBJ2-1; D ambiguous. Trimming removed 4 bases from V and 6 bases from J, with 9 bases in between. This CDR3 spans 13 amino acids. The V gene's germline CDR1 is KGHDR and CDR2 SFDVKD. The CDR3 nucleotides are TGTGCCACCAGTGACGGAACTCTCAATGAGCAGTTCTTC. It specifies CATSDGTLNEQFF.

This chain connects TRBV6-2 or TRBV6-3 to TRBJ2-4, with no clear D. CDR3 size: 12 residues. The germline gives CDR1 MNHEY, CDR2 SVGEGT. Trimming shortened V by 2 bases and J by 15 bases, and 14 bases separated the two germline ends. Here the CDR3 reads CASSYDKGFRYF. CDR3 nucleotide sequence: TGTGCCAGCAGTTACGATAAGGGATTCAGGTACTTC.

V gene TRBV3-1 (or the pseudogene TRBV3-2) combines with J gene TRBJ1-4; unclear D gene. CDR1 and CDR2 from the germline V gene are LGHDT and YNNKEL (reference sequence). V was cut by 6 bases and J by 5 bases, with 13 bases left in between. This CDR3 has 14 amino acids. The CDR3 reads CASRANNQNEKLFF. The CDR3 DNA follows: TGTGCCAGCAGAGCCAACAATCAGAATGAAAAACTGTTTTTT.

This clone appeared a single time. CDR3 loop: CASSIGGPSSGANVLTF. The CDR3 nucleotides read TGTGCCAGTAGTATAGGGGGACCGAGCTCTGGGGCCAACGTCCTGACTTTC. The gene calls are TRBV19 and TRBJ2-6; D tentatively reads TRBD1 or TRBD2 (5 bases each). Germline V gives CDR1 LNHDA, CDR2 SQIVND (reference sequence). The ends were cut back, 1 base at V and 0 bases at J, with 10 bases in the middle. The CDR3 is made up of 17 amino acids.

The CDR3 coding sequence is TGTGCCAGCGGGGACTATCAGCCCCAGCATTTT. Protein sequence: CASGDYQPQHF. The rearrangement joins TRBV2 to TRBJ1-5, with TRBD1 as a possible D gene (5 bases). Trimming stripped 8 bases from V and 5 bases from J, with 7 bases between. In germline, CDR1 is SNHLY, CDR2 FYNNEI. The length of the CDR3 is 11 residues.

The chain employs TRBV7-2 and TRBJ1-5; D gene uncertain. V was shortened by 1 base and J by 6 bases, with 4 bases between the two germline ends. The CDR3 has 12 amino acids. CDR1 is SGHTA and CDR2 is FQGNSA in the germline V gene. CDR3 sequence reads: CASSLDVQPQHF. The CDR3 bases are TGTGCCAGCAGCTTAGATGTTCAGCCCCAGCATTTT.

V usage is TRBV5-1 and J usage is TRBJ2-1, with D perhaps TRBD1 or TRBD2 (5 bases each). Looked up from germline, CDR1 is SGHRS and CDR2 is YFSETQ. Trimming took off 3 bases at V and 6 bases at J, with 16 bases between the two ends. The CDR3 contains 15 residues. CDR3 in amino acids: CASSSGTSGFNEQFF. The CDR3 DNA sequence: TGCGCCAGCAGCTCCGGGACGAGTGGGTTCAATGAGCAGTTCTTC.

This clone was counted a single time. CDR3: CASSLDSLGSGNTIYF. The CDR3 region has the DNA TGCGCCAGCAGCTTGGACAGCCTGGGATCTGGAAACACCATATATTTT. This rearrangement joins TRBV5-1 to TRBJ1-3; the D is unclear. V was trimmed by 0 bases and J by 1 base, leaving 11 bases between them. CDR3 length: 16 amino acids. In germline, CDR1 is SGHRS, CDR2 YFSETQ.

CDR3 residues: CASTDRSTGETQYF. Here the CDR3 DNA reads TGTGCCAGCACCGACCGATCAACAGGAGAGACCCAGTACTTC. The rearrangement links TRBV6-5 to TRBJ2-5, with D possibly TRBD1 on 5 matching bases. Germline V gives CDR1 MNHEY, CDR2 SVGAGI. The CDR3 runs to 14 residues. V was cut by 7 bases and J by 4 bases, with 16 bases left in between.

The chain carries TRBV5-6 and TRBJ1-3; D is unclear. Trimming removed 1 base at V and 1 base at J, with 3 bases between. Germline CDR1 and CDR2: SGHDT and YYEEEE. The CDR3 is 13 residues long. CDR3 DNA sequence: TGTGCCAGCAGCTTGACATCTGGAAACACCATATATTTT. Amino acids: CASSLTSGNTIYF.

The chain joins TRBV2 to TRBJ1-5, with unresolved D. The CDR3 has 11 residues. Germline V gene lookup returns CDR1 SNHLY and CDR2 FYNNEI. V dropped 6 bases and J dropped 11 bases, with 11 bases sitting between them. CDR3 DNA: TGTGCCAGCAGGGGAAGGGAAACCCAGCATTTT. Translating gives CASRGRETQHF.

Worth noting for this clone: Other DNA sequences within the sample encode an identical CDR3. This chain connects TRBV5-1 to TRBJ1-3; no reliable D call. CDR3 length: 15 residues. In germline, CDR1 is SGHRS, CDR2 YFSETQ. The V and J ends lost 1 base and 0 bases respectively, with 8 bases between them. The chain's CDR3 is CASSLSGDSGNTIYF. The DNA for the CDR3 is TGCGCCAGCAGCTTGAGCGGCGACTCTGGAAACACCATATATTTT.

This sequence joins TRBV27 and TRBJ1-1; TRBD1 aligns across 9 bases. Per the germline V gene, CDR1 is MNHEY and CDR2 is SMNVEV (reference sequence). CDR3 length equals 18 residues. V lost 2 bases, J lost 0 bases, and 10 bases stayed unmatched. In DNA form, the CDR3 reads TGTGCCAGCAGTTTAATGTGGACAGGGGCAGGGATGAACACTGAAGCTTTCTTT. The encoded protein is CASSLMWTGAGMNTEAFF.

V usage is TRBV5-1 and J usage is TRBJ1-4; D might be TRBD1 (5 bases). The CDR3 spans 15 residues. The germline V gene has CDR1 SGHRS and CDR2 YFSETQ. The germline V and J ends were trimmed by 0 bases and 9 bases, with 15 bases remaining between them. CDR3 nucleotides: TGCGCCAGCAGCTTGGAGGCGGGAGGGGAAAAAAAACTGTTTTTT. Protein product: CASSLEAGGEKKLFF.

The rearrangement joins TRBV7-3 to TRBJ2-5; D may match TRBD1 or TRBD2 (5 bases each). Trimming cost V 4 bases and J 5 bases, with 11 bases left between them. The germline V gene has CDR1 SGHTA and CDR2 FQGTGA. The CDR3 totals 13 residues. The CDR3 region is CASSWDGYETQYF. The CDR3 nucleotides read TGTGCCAGCAGCTGGGACGGCTATGAGACCCAGTACTTC.

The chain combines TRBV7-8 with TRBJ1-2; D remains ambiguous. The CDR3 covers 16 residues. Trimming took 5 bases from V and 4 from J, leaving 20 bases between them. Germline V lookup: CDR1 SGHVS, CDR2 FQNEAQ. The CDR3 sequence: CASSPAVTRFVYGYTF. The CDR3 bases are TGTGCCAGCAGCCCAGCGGTGACGAGATTCGTCTATGGCTACACCTTC.

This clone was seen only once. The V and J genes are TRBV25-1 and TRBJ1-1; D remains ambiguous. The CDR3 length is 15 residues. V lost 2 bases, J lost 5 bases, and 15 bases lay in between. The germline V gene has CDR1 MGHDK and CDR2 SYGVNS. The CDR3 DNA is TGTGCCAGCAGTGAAACAACCCTCGGAGGGACTGAAGCTTTCTTT. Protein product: CASSETTLGGTEAFF.